The 14 T cell receptor beta chains reported below all come from one sample, sequenced in a study of early T cells in non-severe SARS-CoV-2 infection. TCRdb independently ran MiXCR on the 5' RACE reads; one entry per CDR3 protein. The sample consists of roughly 92,000 distinct CDR3 sequences, about 12% of them appearing once. Here the sequenced sample was whole blood, taken at baseline. These TCRs come from an adult who was a healthcare worker with PCR-confirmed SARS-CoV-2 infection or an uninfected control (not recorded which).

There are a few counts of this clonotype. The chain has TRBV29-1 and TRBJ2-4; TRBD2 aligns across 13 bases. There are 14 residues in the CDR3. The ends lost 8 bases at V and 4 bases at J; junction bases unmatched: 5. CDR1 is SQVTM and CDR2 is ANQGSEA in the germline V gene. The CDR3 DNA sequence: TGCAGCCCCTGGACTAGCGGGAGTAAAAACATTCAGTACTTC. Protein sequence: CSPWTSGSKNIQYF.

The chain has TRBV7-8 and TRBJ1-1, with no clear D. V shed 3 bases and J shed 5 bases, with 13 bases lying between them. Germline CDR1 reads SGHVS; CDR2 reads FQNEAQ. This CDR3 comprises 14 residues. CDR3: CASSLIERRTEAFF. CDR3 coding DNA: TGTGCCAGCAGCTTGATTGAACGAAGGACTGAAGCTTTCTTT.

This clonotype was observed a handful of times. The rearrangement uses TRBV12-3 or TRBV12-4 and TRBJ2-1, with unresolved D. Trimming removed 5 bases at V and 9 bases at J, with 11 bases between. The CDR3 runs 12 residues. As DNA, the CDR3 is TGTGCCAGCAGTCCCGGTTCGATTGAGCAGTTCTTC. Protein: CASSPGSIEQFF.

The CDR3 reads CAIRGAENEQFF. The CDR3 DNA is TGTGCCATCAGGGGAGCAGAGAATGAGCAGTTCTTC. This rearrangement joins TRBV10-3 to TRBJ2-1; perhaps TRBD2 as D (5 bases). The CDR3 runs 12 residues. Trimming took 6 bases from V and 7 from J, leaving 10 bases between them. The germline V gene has CDR1 ENHRY and CDR2 SYGVKD.

The chain recombines TRBV6-5 with TRBJ1-2, with a tentative D call TRBD1 (5 bases). Germline V gene data show CDR1 as MNHEY and CDR2 as SVGAGI. The CDR3 runs 14 residues. Trimming stripped 6 bases from V and 2 bases from J, with 13 bases between. The CDR3 loop is CASSYRLTNYGYTF. CDR3 DNA: TGTGCCAGCAGCTACAGGCTAACCAACTATGGCTACACCTTC.

This clonotype was picked up a small number of times. The chain is built from TRBV7-9 and TRBJ1-1, with D possibly matching TRBD1 (6 bases). V was trimmed by 2 bases and J by 0 bases, leaving 13 bases between them. Germline V gives CDR1 SEHNR, CDR2 FQNEAQ (reference sequence). This CDR3 has 16 residues. As DNA, the CDR3 is TGTGCCAGCAGCTTAAAAGGGGGAGGAATGAACACTGAAGCTTTCTTT. This translates into CASSLKGGGMNTEAFF.

This clonotype has only a few counts. This rearrangement joins TRBV28 to TRBJ1-6, with D perhaps matching TRBD1 (5 bases). Deletions cut 4 bases from V and 9 bases from J, with 16 bases between. Germline V gene sequence: CDR1 MDHEN, CDR2 SYDVKM. The CDR3 covers 15 residues. CDR3 in DNA: TGTGCCAGCAGTTCTCCGGGACGGGTTGGTTCACCCCTCCACTTT. The encoded protein is CASSSPGRVGSPLHF. The full variable domain, completed using reference TRBV28 and TRBJ1-6, is DVKVTQSSRYLVKRTGEKVFLECVQDMDHENMFWYRQDPGLGLRLIYFSYDVKMKEKGDIPEGYSVSREKKERFSLILESASTNQTSMYLCASSSPGRVGSPLHFGNGTRLTVT.

V is TRBV11-2 and J is TRBJ2-1, with D tentatively TRBD2 (5 bases). The CDR3 totals 16 residues. The germline V gene has CDR1 SGHAT and CDR2 FQNNGV. V lost 4 bases, J lost 4 bases, and 17 bases lay in between. The CDR3 sequence: CASSSHRTPPYNEQFF. CDR3 coding DNA: TGTGCCAGCAGCTCCCATCGGACTCCCCCTTACAATGAGCAGTTCTTC.

The chain combines TRBV5-1 with TRBJ1-6; D remains ambiguous. The V and J ends lost 0 bases and 9 bases respectively, with 16 bases between them. The germline CDR1 and CDR2 sequences are SGHRS and YFSETQ. There are 16 residues in the CDR3. CDR3 sequence (DNA): TGCGCCAGCAGCTTGGCCCCCCGGTCAGGAGGTTCACCCCTCCACTTT. It specifies CASSLAPRSGGSPLHF.

The chain uses TRBV6-5 and TRBJ2-1; D might be TRBD1 (5 bases). This CDR3 contains 15 residues. The V gene lost 7 bases and the J gene lost 10 bases, with 23 bases spanning the gap. Germline lookup yields CDR1 MNHEY and CDR2 SVGAGI. The CDR3 nucleotides are TGTGCCAGCACCCCTGCGAACAGGATCGGGTCCGAGCAGTTCTTC. As protein: CASTPANRIGSEQFF.

The chain links TRBV19 to TRBJ2-7, with TRBD2 matching 12 bases. The CDR3 runs to 16 residues. Trimming cost V 5 bases and J 2 bases; bases outside gene matches: 7. Germline CDR1 LNHDA, CDR2 SQIVND (reference sequence). CDR3 protein: CASSPRTSGTTYEQYF. CDR3 bases: TGTGCCAGTAGTCCTCGGACTAGCGGGACTACCTACGAGCAGTACTTC.

V usage is TRBV3-1 and J usage is TRBJ2-7, with 12 bases aligning to TRBD2. Per germline, CDR1 LGHDT and CDR2 YNNKEL (reference sequence). The CDR3 has 15 residues. With V trimmed by 1 base and J by 2 bases, 0 bases remained unmatched. CDR3 sequence: CASSQGTSGAYEQYF. The CDR3, as DNA: TGTGCCAGCAGCCAAGGGACTAGCGGGGCCTACGAGCAGTACTTC.

This clonotype was seen a few times. The J gene is TRBJ2-5, the V gene TRBV7-9; TRBD2 is a possible D gene (6 bases). The ends were cut back, 1 base at V and 2 bases at J, with 14 bases in the middle. This CDR3 is 16 amino acids long. Germline loops: CDR1 SEHNR, CDR2 FQNEAQ (reference sequence). DNA of the CDR3: TGTGCCAGCAGCTTAGGTAGCGGTATCCGTCAAGAGACCCAGTACTTC. This gives the protein CASSLGSGIRQETQYF.

This clonotype turned up a few times. This rearrangement joins TRBV3-1 to TRBJ1-6; D remains ambiguous. CDR3 size: 17 residues. Per the germline V gene, CDR1 is LGHDT and CDR2 is YNNKEL (reference sequence). Trimming shortened V by 0 bases and J by 8 bases, and 17 bases separated the two germline ends. In nucleotides, the CDR3 is TGTGCCAGCAGCCAAGATTGGACCACCCACGGGGATTCACCCCTCCACTTT. Translated: CASSQDWTTHGDSPLHF.